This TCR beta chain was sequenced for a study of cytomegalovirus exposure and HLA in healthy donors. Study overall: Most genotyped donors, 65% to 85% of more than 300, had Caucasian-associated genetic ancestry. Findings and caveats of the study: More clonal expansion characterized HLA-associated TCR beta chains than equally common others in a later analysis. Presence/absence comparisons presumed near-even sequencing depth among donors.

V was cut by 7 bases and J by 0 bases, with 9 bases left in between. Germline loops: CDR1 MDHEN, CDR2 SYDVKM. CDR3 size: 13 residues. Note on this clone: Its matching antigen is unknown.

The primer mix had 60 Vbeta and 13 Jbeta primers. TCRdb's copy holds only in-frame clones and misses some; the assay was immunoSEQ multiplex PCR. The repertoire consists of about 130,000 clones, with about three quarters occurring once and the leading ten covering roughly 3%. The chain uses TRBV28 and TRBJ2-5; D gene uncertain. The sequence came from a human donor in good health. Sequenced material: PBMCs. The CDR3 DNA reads TGTGCCAGCACCGACACCGACCAAGAGACCCAGTACTTC. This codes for CASTDTDQETQYF.